This T cell receptor beta chain was sequenced for a study of PD-L1 blockade in urothelial cancer. About the study: The patients first took atezolizumab in 2014, receiving 1,200 mg intravenously every 3 weeks.

Specified time point: pretreatment peripheral blood. Locally advanced or metastatic urothelial carcinoma was present in patients. The CDR3 contains 13 residues. The germline V and J ends were trimmed by 2 bases and 3 bases, with 7 bases remaining between them. Germline CDR1 is KGHSH and CDR2 is LQKENI. Clones were read by immunoSEQ multiplex PCR, and TCRdb kept only the in-frame ones, dropping some. Found here are about 86,000 clones, under 90% of them singletons; the top ten hold around an eighth. V and J are TRBV18 and TRBJ2-5; possibly TRBD1 for D (6 bases). The clonotype comes from a man in his 60s with urothelial cancer. The sample was PBMCs, taken around atezolizumab (anti-PD-L1) treatment. CDR3 sequence: CASSPGGEETQYF. The CDR3 bases are TGTGCCAGCTCACCAGGGGGCGAAGAGACCCAGTACTTC.